The source of this T cell receptor beta chain is a study of preoperative IRX-2 immunotherapy in early breast cancer. This clone was observed a single time. The treatment here: preoperative locoregional IRX-2 cytokine immunotherapy. The data were produced by immunoSEQ multiplex PCR, yet TCRdb's version contains in-frame clones alone and is incomplete. The repertoire holds about 23,000 clones, roughly 95% seen once, with about a sixth in the top ten. The sequences come from tumor tissue, collected after IRX-2 immunotherapy. The receptor was derived from a human donor with breast cancer.

CDR3 DNA: TGTGCTAGTGGTTTAGGACAGGGGCTATACAATGAGCAGTTCTTC. This gives the protein CASGLGQGLYNEQFF. The gene calls are TRBV12-5 and TRBJ2-1; TRBD1 matches 9 bases. Germline values: CDR1 LGHNT, CDR2 FRNRAP. J lost 4 bases, V lost 3 bases, and 4 bases had no gene match. CDR3 length: 15 amino acids.